The 25 T cell receptor beta chains in this list originate from one sample, sequenced in a study of blood T cell repertoires in COVID-19. Measured with immunoSEQ multiplex PCR; TCRdb has only the in-frame clones, and not every one. The repertoire holds around 250,000 clones, about 89% seen once, with roughly 1.6% in the top ten. The sample taken for sequencing was peripheral blood. Every receptor here comes from a woman between 55 and 75 years old who had recovered from COVID-19.

The genes are TRBV29-1 and TRBJ2-7; D ambiguous. This CDR3 is 12 amino acids long. The V gene lost 7 bases and the J gene lost 5 bases, with 15 bases spanning the gap. Germline-derived CDR1 and CDR2 are SQVTM and ANQGSEA. The CDR3 loop is CSAHLGWNEQYF. Here the CDR3 DNA reads TGCAGCGCCCACCTCGGGTGGAACGAGCAGTACTTC.

The chain carries TRBV5-1 and TRBJ2-5, with D tentatively TRBD1 (5 bases). Trimming took 0 bases from V and 5 from J, leaving 14 bases between them. CDR1 and CDR2 from the germline V gene are SGHRS and YFSETQ. The CDR3 spans 15 residues. The CDR3, as DNA: TGCGCCAGCAGCTTGGTCGCAGGGTTTTTGGAGACCCAGTACTTC. Protein: CASSLVAGFLETQYF.

Sample share makes this clone medium-sized (0.01 to 0.1%). J is TRBJ1-2 and V is TRBV15; 7 positions agree with TRBD1. V lost 1 base to trimming and J lost 6 bases; unmatched junction nucleotides: 5. The CDR3 runs to 14 residues. The germline CDR1 and CDR2 sequences are LNHNV and YYDKDF (reference sequence). CDR3 DNA sequence: TGTGCCACCAGCAGAGGACAGGGAACGGATGGCTACACCTTC. Its protein product is CATSRGQGTDGYTF.

The chain joins TRBV19 to TRBJ2-2, with D hard to call. This CDR3 is built from 14 residues. Germline-derived CDR1 and CDR2 are LNHDA and SQIVND (reference sequence). The V gene lost 5 bases and the J gene lost 0 bases, with 7 bases spanning the gap. The CDR3 loop is CASSPLTNTGELFF. CDR3 coding DNA: TGTGCCAGTAGTCCTCTTACGAACACCGGGGAGCTGTTTTTT. Variable domain in full (rest from reference TRBV19 and TRBJ2-2): DGGITQSPKYLFRKEGQNVTLSCEQNLNHDAMYWYRQDPGQGLRLIYYSQIVNDFQKGDIAEGYSVSREKKESFPLTVTSAQKNPTAFYLCASSPLTNTGELFFGEGSRLTVL.

V is TRBV10-3 and J is TRBJ2-3, with 9 nucleotides matching TRBD2. The CDR3 is 15 residues long. The J segment lost 3 bases and the V segment lost 5 bases, leaving 6 bases of the junction unmatched. Germline V gene data show CDR1 as ENHRY and CDR2 as SYGVKD. The CDR3 DNA follows: TGTGCCATCAGTCCCGGGACTAGCTATACAGATACGCAGTATTTT. Protein product: CAISPGTSYTDTQYF.

This chain links TRBV7-8 with TRBJ1-2; 9 nucleotides line up with TRBD1. There are 16 residues in the CDR3. With V trimmed by 5 bases and J by 6 bases, 13 bases remained unmatched. The germline CDR1 and CDR2 sequences are SGHVS and FQNEAQ. CDR3 loop: CASSARTGDPRDGYTF. The CDR3 coding sequence is TGTGCCAGCAGCGCCCGGACAGGGGACCCCCGCGATGGCTACACCTTC.

The chain uses TRBV11-3 and TRBJ2-3; 9 bases fit TRBD2. After removal of 5 bases from V and 3 bases from J, the junction contained 9 bases not matched to a gene. Germline CDR1 reads SGHNT; CDR2 reads YENEEA. The length of the CDR3 is 16 residues. The CDR3 spells CASSPGGGGATDTQYF. CDR3 DNA sequence: TGTGCCAGCAGCCCCGGGGGCGGGGGGGCGACAGATACGCAGTATTTT.

This chain connects TRBV13 to TRBJ2-7; D remains unclear. Trimming stripped 0 bases from V and 0 bases from J, with 3 bases between. CDR3 size: 13 residues. CDR1 is PRHDT, CDR2 FYEKMQ, per germline (reference sequence). The CDR3: CASSLGNSYEQYF. The CDR3 nucleotides read TGTGCCAGCAGCTTAGGCAACTCCTACGAGCAGTACTTC.

The rearrangement uses TRBV7-2 and TRBJ2-3; 7 bases are shared with TRBD1. This CDR3 has 16 amino acids. Germline V CDR1 and CDR2: SGHTA, FQGNSA. V trimming: 3 bases; J trimming: 2 bases; junction bases outside the gene matches: 8. This chain's CDR3 is CASSFSRDSSTDTQYF. The CDR3 coding sequence is TGTGCCAGCAGCTTTTCCCGGGACAGTTCCACAGATACGCAGTATTTT.

The genes are TRBV6-2 or TRBV6-3 and TRBJ1-5, with 7 bases identical to TRBD1. Trimming took 4 bases from V and 3 from J; bases not matched to a gene: 6. This CDR3 is built from 15 residues. Germline CDR1 and CDR2: MNHEY and SVGEGT. The CDR3 here is CASSLPGQPNQPQHF. The CDR3 coding sequence is TGTGCCAGCAGTTTACCGGGACAGCCCAATCAGCCCCAGCATTTT.

The chain uses TRBV4-2 and TRBJ2-5; unclear D gene. This CDR3 is built from 13 residues. Germline-derived CDR1 and CDR2 are LGHNA and YNFKEQ. V was clipped by 3 bases and J by 3 bases, with 8 bases between them. The CDR3 sequence is CASSQGWEETQYF. The CDR3 nucleotides are TGTGCCAGCAGCCAGGGCTGGGAAGAGACCCAGTACTTC.

This chain joins TRBV6-5 and TRBJ1-2; 7 bases match TRBD1. The CDR3 runs to 15 residues. Trimming cost V 6 bases and J 5 bases; bases outside gene matches: 12. Germline CDR1 is MNHEY and CDR2 is SVGAGI. CDR3 sequence (DNA): TGTGCCAGCAGGCCATCCTACAGGGGTTATTATGGCTACACCTTC. Translating it yields CASRPSYRGYYGYTF.

The V gene is TRBV7-2, the J gene TRBJ2-1, with 8 bases matching TRBD1. CDR3 length: 15 residues. Germline lookup yields CDR1 SGHTA and CDR2 FQGNSA. V was clipped by 5 bases and J by 3 bases; unmatched bases: 6. The CDR3 DNA reads as TGTGCCAGCAGCATAACAGGGGGATACTACAATGAGCAGTTCTTC. Its translation: CASSITGGYYNEQFF. Variable domain in full (rest from reference TRBV7-2 and TRBJ2-1): GAGVSQSPSNKVTEKGKDVELRCDPISGHTALYWYRQSLGQGLEFLIYFQGNSAPDKSGLPSDRFSAERTGGSVSTLTIQRTQQEDSAVYLCASSITGGYYNEQFFGPGTRLTVL.

This clone appeared a single time. The chain recombines TRBV7-9 with TRBJ2-1, with TRBD2 matching 8 bases. The germline V gene has CDR1 SEHNR and CDR2 FQNEAQ (reference sequence). The V segment lost 5 bases and the J segment 4 bases; nucleotides outside the gene matches: 7. CDR3 length: 15 residues. CDR3 residues: CASSRGLGPYNEQFF. The CDR3, as DNA: TGTGCCAGCAGCCGGGGACTAGGCCCATACAATGAGCAGTTCTTC.

This rearrangement joins TRBV21-1 to TRBJ1-1; the table's D call of TRBD1 was not tested on the DNA. TRBV21-1 is a recognized pseudogene. This CDR3 contains 14 residues. The CDR3 loop reads CASSKAGQDHEAFF. Here the CDR3 DNA reads TGTGCCAGCAGCAAAGCTGGACAGGATCATGAAGCTTTCTTT.

The CDR3 here is CASSARGTAEAFF. The CDR3 region has the DNA TGTGCCAGCAGCGCGAGGGGGACGGCTGAAGCTTTCTTT. V and J are TRBV9 and TRBJ1-1, with TRBD1 as a possible D gene (6 bases). The germline V and J ends were trimmed by 3 bases and 6 bases, with 12 bases remaining between them. The CDR3 length is 13 residues. The germline V gene has CDR1 SGDLS and CDR2 YYNGEE.

This clone has only a few counts. V usage is TRBV6-6 and J usage is TRBJ1-1, with a possible D match to TRBD1 (6 bases). Germline CDR1 is MNHNY and CDR2 is SVGAGI (reference sequence). Trimming left V 2 bases short and J 4 bases short, with 11 bases between. The length of the CDR3 is 14 residues. CDR3 bases: TGTGCCAGCAGTTACCAAACAGGGACCACTGAAGCTTTCTTT. Translating it yields CASSYQTGTTEAFF.

The V gene is TRBV29-1, the J gene TRBJ1-3; D is unclear. The CDR3 totals 12 residues. In germline, CDR1 is SQVTM, CDR2 ANQGSEA. V was clipped by 4 bases and J by 2 bases, with 6 bases between them. In nucleotides, the CDR3 is TGCAGCGTTGTATCCCCTGGAAACACCATATATTTT. Translated, it gives CSVVSPGNTIYF.

The V call is TRBV6-5, the J call TRBJ2-2, with D perhaps TRBD2 (5 bases). Germline CDR1 reads MNHEY; CDR2 reads SVGAGI. V was clipped by 6 bases and J by 5 bases, with 10 bases between them. The length of the CDR3 is 13 residues. The DNA for the CDR3 is TGTGCCAGCAGGGAGTCGGGGACCGGGGAGCTGTTTTTT. This encodes CASRESGTGELFF.

Comment on this clone: Other DNA variants within this sample encode the same CDR3. The chain is built from TRBV5-1 and TRBJ2-3; TRBD1 aligns across 9 bases. Germline loops: CDR1 SGHRS, CDR2 YFSETQ. This CDR3 region has 14 residues. With 0 bases clipped from V and 5 bases from J, the junction kept 1 base outside the gene matches. CDR3 sequence (DNA): TGCGCCAGCAGCTTGGGGACAGGGGTAGATACGCAGTATTTT. Its protein is CASSLGTGVDTQYF.

The rearrangement joins TRBV2 to TRBJ2-5; D may be TRBD1 (5 bases). The germline CDR1 and CDR2 sequences are SNHLY and FYNNEI. V dropped 4 bases and J dropped 4 bases, with 13 bases sitting between them. This CDR3 spans 14 amino acids. For the CDR3, the DNA is TGTGCCAGCAGTGGAGACAGTAGGTTAGAGACCCAGTACTTC. Protein: CASSGDSRLETQYF.

The chain links TRBV5-1 to TRBJ2-7, with D possibly matching TRBD1 (5 bases). This CDR3 is built from 14 residues. V was clipped by 1 base and J by 2 bases, with 10 bases between them. CDR1 and CDR2 (germline): SGHRS, YFSETQ. CDR3 nucleotides: TGCGCCAGCAGCTTGTTTCAGGGTCCCTACGAGCAGTACTTC. Protein sequence: CASSLFQGPYEQYF.

J is TRBJ1-6 and V is TRBV10-3; 8 bases line up with TRBD1. V was clipped by 3 bases and J by 8 bases; unmatched bases: 9. Germline CDR1 and CDR2: ENHRY and SYGVKD. The CDR3 consists of 16 residues. The CDR3 is CAISEVGTGGDSPLHF. Here the CDR3 DNA reads TGTGCCATCAGTGAAGTTGGAACAGGGGGGGATTCACCCCTCCACTTT.

The V and J genes are TRBV5-4 and TRBJ2-7; 8 positions agree with TRBD2. V was pared by 0 bases and J by 5 bases, with 10 bases of the junction left unmatched. The V gene's germline CDR1 is SGHNT and CDR2 YYREEE (reference sequence). The CDR3 covers 16 residues. Written as DNA, the CDR3 is TGTGCCAGCAGCTTGGCTCGGGGGGGGCTCTCTAACGAGCAGTACTTC. Protein product: CASSLARGGLSNEQYF.

This chain joins TRBV7-8 and TRBJ2-1, with D perhaps TRBD2 (6 bases). V gave up 3 bases and J gave up 11 bases, with 14 bases separating them. Per the germline V gene, CDR1 is SGHVS and CDR2 is FQNEAQ. The CDR3 runs to 13 residues. The CDR3 nucleotides are TGTGCCAGCAGCTTCACCCCAGGGACTCAGCAGTTCTTC. This codes for CASSFTPGTQQFF.